These 3 T cell receptor beta chains were sequenced from one sample in a study of blood T cell repertoires in COVID-19. Sequencing was performed with immunoSEQ multiplex PCR; in TCRdb, only in-frame clones are kept and a portion is missing. The sample includes some 320,000 clones, approximately 89% of them seen just once. The sequencing sample was made of PBMCs or T cells enriched from blood (not recorded which). Every receptor here comes from a young woman who had recovered from COVID-19.

The V call is TRBV19, the J call TRBJ2-2; D might be TRBD2 (6 bases). Trimming removed 7 bases from V and 8 bases from J, with 17 bases in between. This CDR3 has 14 amino acids. Germline CDR1 reads LNHDA; CDR2 reads SQIVND (reference sequence). The CDR3 DNA reads TGTGCCAGTAACCCAGGGACTGGTACTGGGGAGCTGTTTTTT. It codes for CASNPGTGTGELFF. The full variable domain, rest sourced from reference TRBV19 and TRBJ2-2, is DGGITQSPKYLFRKEGQNVTLSCEQNLNHDAMYWYRQDPGQGLRLIYYSQIVNDFQKGDIAEGYSVSREKKESFPLTVTSAQKNPTAFYLCASNPGTGTGELFFGEGSRLTVL.

The chain couples TRBV3-1 (or the pseudogene TRBV3-2) to TRBJ1-2; 8 bases are a match to TRBD1. V was clipped by 0 bases and J by 8 bases; unmatched bases: 11. Per the germline V gene, CDR1 is LGHDT and CDR2 is YNNKEL (reference sequence). The length of the CDR3 is 16 residues. This CDR3 reads CASSQDLVDRETGYTF. CDR3 nucleotides: TGTGCCAGCAGCCAAGATCTCGTGGACAGGGAGACCGGCTACACCTTC.

This chain links TRBV12-3 or TRBV12-4 with TRBJ2-7; possible D gene TRBD2, 7 bases. The CDR3 covers 11 residues. The V gene lost 8 bases and the J gene lost 6 bases, with 11 bases spanning the gap. In DNA form, the CDR3 reads TGTGCCAGCGGAGGGGGGGGCGAGCAGTACTTC. This gives the protein CASGGGGEQYF.